This T cell receptor beta chain was captured in a study of vaccination and CD4 T cells after COVID-19. Background on the study: The peptides that stimulated the cells were overlapping spike peptides from SARS-CoV-2, HCoV-NL63, HCoV-OC43 and HCoV-229E.

Oncomine TCR Beta short-read sequencing was applied to DNA from cultured CD4+ T cells. MiXCR was run by TCRdb on the PCR reads, yielding one entry per CDR3 protein. The repertoire holds more than 20,000 distinct CDR3 sequences, with about three quarters as singletons. V was shortened by 7 bases and J by 2 bases, with 14 bases between the two germline ends. The germline V gene encodes CDR1 LNHDA and CDR2 SQIVND (reference sequence). CDR3 length equals 14 residues. Described treatment: approximately nine-day PBMC culture with coronavirus spike peptide pools or control peptides (ViraFEST assay). Antigen-specific T cells were expanded with peptide pools by ViraFEST, and TCRs were then sequenced. This clonotype was picked up a small number of times. The antigen remains unidentified.

The sequencing sample was made of CD4+ T cells from blood, cultured in vitro. The TCR sequence derives from a human donor who had recovered from COVID-19. V usage is TRBV19 and J usage is TRBJ1-1; D is unclear. CDR3 sequence (DNA): TGTGCCAGTACCCCTACAGCTCTCAACACTGAAGCTTTCTTT. It yields the protein CASTPTALNTEAFF.